This TCR beta chain was observed in a study of blood T cell repertoires in COVID-19. The data were produced by immunoSEQ multiplex PCR, yet TCRdb's version contains in-frame clones alone and is incomplete. The top ten hold around 8% of the sample, which has some 150,000 clones, 80% to 90% seen once. This clone was seen once. The CDR3 is 16 amino acids. The V gene's germline CDR1 is SGHTA and CDR2 FQGNSA. Unmatched junction bases numbered 10, after V lost 4 bases and J lost 6 bases. The chain combines TRBV7-2 with TRBJ2-7, with 12 nucleotides matching TRBD1. The receptor was isolated from a woman aged 55-75 years with COVID-19, enrolled during active disease. The sequenced sample consisted of peripheral blood. In DNA form, the CDR3 reads TGTGCCAGCAGCTCTGCCCCGGGACAGGGGGCTCTCGAGCAGTACTTC. Translation gives CASSSAPGQGALEQYF.